This TCR beta chain came from a study of cytomegalovirus exposure and HLA in healthy donors. Study information: Among the 370 or so donors who were genotyped, 70% to 90% fell in the genetic ancestry cluster that is associated with self-reported Caucasian donors.

PCR used 60 Vbeta primers and 13 Jbeta primers. The method was immunoSEQ multiplex PCR; TCRdb's version includes in-frame clones alone and lacks a portion of them. The repertoire has 150,000 or so clones, about 80% of them found once; the top ten carry around 0.7%. The germline CDR1 and CDR2 sequences are SNHLY and FYNNEI. V was trimmed by 4 bases and J by 6 bases, leaving 16 bases between them. The CDR3 runs to 15 residues. Findings and caveats of the study: Later on, analysis showed that most CMV-associated TCR beta chains appeared to be HLA-restricted. In a later analysis, a missense DCLRE1C variant was linked to TCR beta V- and J-gene trimming. Being productive about 90% or about 30% of the time was typical of most TCR beta V segments in an earlier analysis.

Details on this clone: Its antigen is as yet unknown.

The rearrangement joins TRBV2 to TRBJ2-1; D remains unclear. Sequencing input: PBMCs. This TCR was sampled from a male donor in good health and CMV-seronegative. CDR3 sequence reads: CASSGALLAINEQFF. The CDR3 DNA follows: TGTGCCAGCAGTGGGGCACTTCTGGCGATCAATGAGCAGTTCTTC.